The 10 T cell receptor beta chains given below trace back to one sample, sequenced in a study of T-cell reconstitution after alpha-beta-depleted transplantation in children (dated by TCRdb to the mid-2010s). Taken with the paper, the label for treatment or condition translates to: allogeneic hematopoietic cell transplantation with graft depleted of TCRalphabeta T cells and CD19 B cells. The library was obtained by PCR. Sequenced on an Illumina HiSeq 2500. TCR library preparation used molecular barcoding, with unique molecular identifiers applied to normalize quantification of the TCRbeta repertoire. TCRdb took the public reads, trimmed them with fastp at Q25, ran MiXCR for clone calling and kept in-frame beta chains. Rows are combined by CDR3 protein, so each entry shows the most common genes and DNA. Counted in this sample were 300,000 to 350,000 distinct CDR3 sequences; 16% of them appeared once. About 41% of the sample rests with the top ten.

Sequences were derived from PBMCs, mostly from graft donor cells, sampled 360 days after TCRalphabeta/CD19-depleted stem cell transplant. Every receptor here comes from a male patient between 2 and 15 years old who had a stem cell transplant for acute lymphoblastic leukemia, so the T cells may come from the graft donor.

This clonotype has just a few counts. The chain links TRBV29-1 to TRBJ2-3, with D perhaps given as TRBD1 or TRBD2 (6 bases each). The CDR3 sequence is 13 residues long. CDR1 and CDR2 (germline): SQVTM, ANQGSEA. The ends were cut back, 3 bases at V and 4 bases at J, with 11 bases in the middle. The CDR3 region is CSVERGAPDTQYF. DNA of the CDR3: TGCAGCGTTGAGAGGGGGGCCCCAGATACGCAGTATTTT.

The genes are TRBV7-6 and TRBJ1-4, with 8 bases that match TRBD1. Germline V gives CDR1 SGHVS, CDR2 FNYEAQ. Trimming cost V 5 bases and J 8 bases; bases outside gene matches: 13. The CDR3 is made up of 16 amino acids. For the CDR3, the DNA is TGTGCCAGCAGCCCGCACCCGACAGGGGCTGAGGAAAAACTGTTTTTT. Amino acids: CASSPHPTGAEEKLFF.

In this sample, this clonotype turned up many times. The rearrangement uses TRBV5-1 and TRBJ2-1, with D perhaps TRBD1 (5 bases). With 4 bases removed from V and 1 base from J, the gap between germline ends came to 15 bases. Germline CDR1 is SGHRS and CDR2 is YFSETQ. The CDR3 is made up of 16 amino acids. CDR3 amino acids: CASSANGHWSYNEQFF. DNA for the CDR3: TGCGCCAGCAGCGCAAATGGACATTGGTCCTACAATGAGCAGTTCTTC.

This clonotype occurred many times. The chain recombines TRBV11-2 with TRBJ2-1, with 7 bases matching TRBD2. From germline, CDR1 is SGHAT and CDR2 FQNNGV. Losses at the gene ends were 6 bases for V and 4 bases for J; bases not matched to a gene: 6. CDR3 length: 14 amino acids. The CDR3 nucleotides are TGTGCCAGCAGTCGACTAGCAGGTTACAATGAGCAGTTCTTC. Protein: CASSRLAGYNEQFF.

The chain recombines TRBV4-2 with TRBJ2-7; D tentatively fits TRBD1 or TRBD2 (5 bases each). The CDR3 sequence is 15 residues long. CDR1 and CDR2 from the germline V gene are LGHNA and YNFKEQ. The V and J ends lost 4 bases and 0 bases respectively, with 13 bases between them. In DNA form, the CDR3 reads TGTGCCAGCAGCCCGGGGCTCCGCTGCTCCTACGAGCAGTACTTC. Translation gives CASSPGLRCSYEQYF.

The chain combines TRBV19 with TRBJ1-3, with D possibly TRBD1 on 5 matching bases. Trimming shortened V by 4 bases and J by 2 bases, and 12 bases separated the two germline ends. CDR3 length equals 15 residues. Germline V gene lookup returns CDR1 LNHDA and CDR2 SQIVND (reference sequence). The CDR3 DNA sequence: TGTGCCAGTAGTACTGTGGGGCAGACTGGAAACACCATATATTTT. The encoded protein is CASSTVGQTGNTIYF.

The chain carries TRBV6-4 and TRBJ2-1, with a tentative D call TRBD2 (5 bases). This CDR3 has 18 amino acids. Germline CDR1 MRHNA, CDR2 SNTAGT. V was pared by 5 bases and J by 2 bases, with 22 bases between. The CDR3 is CASSLSPPQRAAYNEQFF. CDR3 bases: TGTGCCAGCAGTTTAAGCCCCCCTCAACGAGCGGCCTACAATGAGCAGTTCTTC.

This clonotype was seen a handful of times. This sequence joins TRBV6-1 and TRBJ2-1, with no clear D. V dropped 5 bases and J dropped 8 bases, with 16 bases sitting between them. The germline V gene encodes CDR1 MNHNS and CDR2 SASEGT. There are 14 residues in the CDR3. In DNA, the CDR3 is TGTGCCAGCAGTCCGAGCCGCTGGCCCTATGAGCAGTTCTTC. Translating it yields CASSPSRWPYEQFF.

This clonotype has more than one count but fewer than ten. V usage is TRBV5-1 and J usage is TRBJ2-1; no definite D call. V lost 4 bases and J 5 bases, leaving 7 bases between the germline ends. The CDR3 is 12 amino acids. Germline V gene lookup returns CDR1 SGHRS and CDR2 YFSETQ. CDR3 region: CASSAADNEQFF. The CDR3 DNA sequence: TGCGCCAGCAGCGCAGCCGACAATGAGCAGTTCTTC. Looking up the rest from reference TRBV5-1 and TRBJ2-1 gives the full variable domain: KAGVTQTPRYLIKTRGQQVTLSCSPISGHRSVSWYQQTPGQGLQFLFEYFSETQRNKGNFPGRFSGRQFSNSRSEMNVSTLELGDSALYLCASSAADNEQFFGPGTRLTVL.

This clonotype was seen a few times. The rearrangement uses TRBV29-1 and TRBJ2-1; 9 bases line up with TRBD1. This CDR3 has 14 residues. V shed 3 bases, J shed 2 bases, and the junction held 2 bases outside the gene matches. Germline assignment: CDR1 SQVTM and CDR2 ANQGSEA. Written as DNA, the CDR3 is TGCAGCGTTGACCGGACAGGGGCCTACAATGAGCAGTTCTTC. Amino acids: CSVDRTGAYNEQFF.